The following is a T cell receptor (beta chain) sequence with its context. The junction had 8 bases not matched to a gene; V was cut back by 6 bases and J by 6 bases. This CDR3 has 14 residues. Germline CDR1 is MNHEY and CDR2 is SMNVEV (reference sequence). The data derive from a study of shared clonotypes between healthy human individuals. It was CD45RO-negative cells, positively selected for CCR7, that made up naive CD8 cells, with terminally differentiated effector memory CD45RA+ cells excluded. Profiling relied on immunoSEQ multiplex PCR, and the TCRdb table lists in-frame clones only, not all of them. The data show under 600,000 clones, with 95% to 98% seen just once and 0.25% to 0.35% held by the top ten.

Sequencing used naive CD8+ T cells sorted from blood. The chain is built from TRBV27 and TRBJ1-2; TRBD1 matches at 9 bases. The clonotype originates from a young man in good health. The CDR3 sequence is CASSWDRASDGYTF. Written as DNA, the CDR3 is TGTGCCAGCAGCTGGGACAGGGCCTCTGATGGCTACACCTTC.